This entry lists 15 T cell receptor beta chains sequenced from one sample in a study of blood T cell repertoires in COVID-19. TCRdb keeps only in-frame clones here, not all; method: immunoSEQ multiplex PCR. Seen here are more than 120,000 clones, 85% observed once, and the top ten hold roughly 2.6%. Sequenced material: peripheral blood. Receptor source: a human donor with acute or convalescent COVID-19. The donor label of this sample is uncertain.

V gene TRBV7-9 combines with J gene TRBJ1-2; 7 nucleotides line up with TRBD1. Unmatched junction bases numbered 10, after V lost 2 bases and J lost 4 bases. The CDR3 covers 16 residues. CDR1 is SEHNR and CDR2 is FQNEAQ in the germline V gene (reference sequence). The DNA for the CDR3 is TGTGCCAGCAGCTTACAAGCCGACAGGGACGGCTATGGCTACACCTTC. Translating it yields CASSLQADRDGYGYTF.

The rearrangement joins TRBV19 to TRBJ2-3; 10 bases map to TRBD2. The CDR3 sequence is 13 residues long. Germline trimming cut 9 bases from V and 4 bases from J; bases unmatched to any gene: 4. Per germline, CDR1 LNHDA and CDR2 SQIVND (reference sequence). The CDR3 bases are TGTGCCAGCCAGAGCGGGGGGGCAGATACGCAGTATTTT. Its translation: CASQSGGADTQYF.

The chain employs TRBV7-6 and TRBJ1-2; maybe TRBD1 (6 bases). Deletions cut 5 bases from V and 6 bases from J, with 22 bases between. Germline assignment: CDR1 SGHVS and CDR2 FNYEAQ. The CDR3 spans 16 residues. In DNA form, the CDR3 reads TGTGCCAGCAGCAGGGGGGGAGTTGGCAGGGATAATGGCTACACCTTC. Translation gives CASSRGGVGRDNGYTF. Using reference TRBV7-6 and TRBJ1-2 for the parts outside the CDR3, the full variable domain is GAGVSQSPRYKVTKRGQDVALRCDPISGHVSLYWYRQALGQGPEFLTYFNYEAQQDKSGLPNDRFSAERPEGSISTLTIQRTEQRDSAMYRCASSRGGVGRDNGYTFGSGTRLTVV.

The gene calls are TRBV6-2 or TRBV6-3 and TRBJ2-7; no firm D call. The CDR3 spans 15 residues. Trimming removed 2 bases at V and 2 bases at J, with 13 bases between. The germline V gene has CDR1 MNHEY and CDR2 SVGEGT. This CDR3 is CASSYPGHSTYEQYF. The CDR3 DNA reads TGTGCCAGCAGTTACCCGGGTCATTCGACCTACGAGCAGTACTTC.

This clone was observed a few times. The CDR3, as DNA: TGTGCCAGCAGCTCGGGACAGGGTATCATCTATGGCTACACCTTC. The encoded protein is CASSSGQGIIYGYTF. This chain connects TRBV7-2 to TRBJ1-2; 9 bases match TRBD1. V lost 4 bases to trimming and J lost 4 bases; unmatched junction nucleotides: 7. This CDR3 has 15 residues. Germline V gene data show CDR1 as SGHTA and CDR2 as FQGNSA.

The chain carries TRBV9 and TRBJ2-3; 15 bases map to TRBD2. Losses at the gene ends were 4 bases for V and 6 bases for J; bases not matched to a gene: 9. The length of the CDR3 is 17 residues. Germline V gene data show CDR1 as SGDLS and CDR2 as YYNGEE. The CDR3, as DNA: TGTGCCAGCAGCCCCCGGACTAGCGGGGGGGCAGGGGATACGCAGTATTTT. Amino acids: CASSPRTSGGAGDTQYF.

The chain combines TRBV30 with TRBJ2-1, with a possible D match to TRBD2 (6 bases). The CDR3 has 15 amino acids. Germline V gene data show CDR1 as GTSNPN and CDR2 as SVGIG (reference sequence). With 4 bases removed from V and 10 bases from J, the gap between germline ends came to 23 bases. Here the CDR3 DNA reads TGTGCCTGGAACATTGGGGCGGAGGGAACTAGGGAGCAGTTCTTC. It codes for CAWNIGAEGTREQFF.

The chain couples TRBV30 to TRBJ1-1; possibly TRBD1 for D (6 bases). Germline CDR1 and CDR2: GTSNPN and SVGIG (reference sequence). The CDR3 totals 17 residues. Trimming pared 1 base from V and 1 base from J, leaving 19 bases between. The CDR3 DNA reads TGTGCCTGGAGTGAGTCCGCGTACGGACAGACGAACACTGAAGCTTTCTTT. Protein: CAWSESAYGQTNTEAFF. Drawing the rest from reference TRBV30 and TRBJ1-1, the complete variable domain is SQTIHQWPATLVQPVGSPLSLECTVEGTSNPNLYWYRQAAGRGLQLLFYSVGIGQISSEVPQNLSASRPQDRQFILSSKKLLLSDSGFYLCAWSESAYGQTNTEAFFGQGTRLTVV.

This clone was seen only a few times. The chain links TRBV19 to TRBJ2-7, with a weak D call TRBD2 (5 bases). This CDR3 has 14 residues. The germline gives CDR1 LNHDA, CDR2 SQIVND (reference sequence). Trimming pared 6 bases from V and 0 bases from J, leaving 12 bases between. The CDR3 nucleotides are TGTGCCAGTAGACCAATCGGGAACTCCTACGAGCAGTACTTC. It yields the protein CASRPIGNSYEQYF.

This chain connects TRBV27 to TRBJ1-1; D is possibly TRBD1 (6 bases). Trimming removed 3 bases from V and 3 bases from J, with 11 bases in between. This CDR3 is 14 amino acids long. Germline assignment: CDR1 MNHEY and CDR2 SMNVEV (reference sequence). CDR3 residues: CASSFGGAYTEAFF. The CDR3, as DNA: TGTGCCAGCAGTTTTGGGGGGGCATACACTGAAGCTTTCTTT.

CDR3 bases: TGTGCCAGCAGCGACGGACCCCGAGAGGGAACCTCTGGGGCCAACGTCCTGACTTTC. The encoded protein is CASSDGPREGTSGANVLTF. The chain employs TRBV9 and TRBJ2-6; possible D gene TRBD2, 5 bases. Germline V lookup: CDR1 SGDLS, CDR2 YYNGEE. CDR3 length equals 19 residues. Trimming removed 3 bases at V and 0 bases at J, with 19 bases between.

This chain connects TRBV19 to TRBJ1-4; tentative D call: TRBD1 (5 bases). CDR1 and CDR2 (germline): LNHDA, SQIVND (reference sequence). The ends were cut back, 5 bases at V and 0 bases at J, with 7 bases in the middle. The CDR3 totals 14 residues. As DNA, the CDR3 is TGTGCCAGTAGTTGGGGGGCAACTAATGAAAAACTGTTTTTT. Its protein product is CASSWGATNEKLFF.

This clone has only a few counts. The rearrangement links TRBV6-6 to TRBJ1-5; 8 bases fit TRBD1. The CDR3 loop spans 16 amino acids. Losses at the gene ends were 2 bases for V and 2 bases for J; bases not matched to a gene: 5. Looked up from germline, CDR1 is MNHNY and CDR2 is SVGAGI (reference sequence). The CDR3 loop is CASSYPDRDRNQPQHF. CDR3 nucleotides: TGTGCCAGCAGTTACCCGGACAGGGACCGCAATCAGCCCCAGCATTTT.

The DNA for the CDR3 is TGTGCCAGCAGTTCCCTAGACGAGCAGTACTTC. Amino acids: CASSSLDEQYF. This chain links TRBV6-6 with TRBJ2-7; D call uncertain. The V gene lost 4 bases and the J gene lost 5 bases, with 6 bases spanning the gap. Germline CDR1 is MNHNY and CDR2 is SVGAGI (reference sequence). The CDR3 consists of 11 residues.

V gene TRBV11-2 combines with J gene TRBJ1-5; the D is unclear. Germline V gene lookup returns CDR1 SGHAT and CDR2 FQNNGV. CDR3 length: 13 amino acids. V lost 5 bases, J lost 3 bases, and 8 bases lay in between. The CDR3 region is CASSHGSNQPQHF. Written as DNA, the CDR3 is TGTGCCAGCAGCCACGGGTCCAATCAGCCCCAGCATTTT.